A selection of T cell receptor beta chains follows, all from one sample in a study of PD-L1 blockade in urothelial cancer. Sequenced by immunoSEQ multiplex PCR; TCRdb stores in-frame clones only, minus some. Here the sample spans about 50,000 clones, approximately 81% being singletons. Material: PBMCs, obtained around atezolizumab (anti-PD-L1) treatment. The receptors shown here come from a man aged 65 to 85 with urothelial cancer. The CDR3 runs from the conserved cysteine through the conserved F or W. D genes are given only for firm matches. Clone size, where shown, is once, few, many, or a class for clones that have expanded.

d_call j_call v_call clone_size cdr3_nt cdr3_aa
- TRBJ1-4 TRBV9 - TGTGCCAGCAGCGTTGGTCTGGGGGCCTCTAATGAAAAACTGTTTTTT CASSVGLGASNEKLFF
- TRBJ1-1 TRBV11-2 - TGTGCCAGCAGCCCTCGCCTTACTCCGAACACTGAAGCTTTCTTT CASSPRLTPNTEAFF
TRBD1 TRBJ1-2 TRBV14 - TGTGCCAGCAGCCCAAGGACAGGGGGCCTTGGCTACACCTTC CASSPRTGGLGYTF
TRBD1 TRBJ1-2 TRBV6-1 - TGTGCCAGCAGTCCGAACAGGGGTGGTGGCTACACCTTC CASSPNRGGGYTF
- TRBJ1-2 TRBV6-1 - TGTGCCAGCAGTGACCGGCGGGGGTACTATGGCTACACCTTC CASSDRRGYYGYTF
- TRBJ2-7 TRBV14 - TGTGCCAGCAGCCACGGGGCCCGCGGGACCTACGAGCAGTACTTC CASSHGARGTYEQYF
- TRBJ1-5 TRBV7-2 - TGTGCCAGCAGCGTTAGGGGCGATCAGCCCCAGCATTTT CASSVRGDQPQHF
- TRBJ2-3 TRBV28 - TGTGCCAGCAGTCCCAATGGACTAATCACAGATACGCAGTATTTT CASSPNGLITDTQYF
- TRBJ1-4 TRBV7-6 once TGTGCCAGCAGCCAGGTCACGGGAACAAATGAAAAACTGTTTTTT CASSQVTGTNEKLFF
- TRBJ1-2 TRBV7-2 few TGTGCCAGCAGCTTAGTACAGAGTGGCTACACCTTC CASSLVQSGYTF
TRBD1 TRBJ1-1 TRBV5-6 - TGTGCCAGCAGCTTGGGGCCCAGGGGGCTGGCTGAAGCTTTCTTT CASSLGPRGLAEAFF
TRBD1 TRBJ1-6 TRBV5-6 - TGTGCCACCCAGACAGGGAGCTCCTATAATTCACCCCTCCACTTT CATQTGSSYNSPLHF
TRBD2 TRBJ2-1 TRBV4-1 - TGCGCCAGCAGCCAAGAACAAGCGGGGGCCCGGAATGAGCAGTTCTTC CASSQEQAGARNEQFF
- TRBJ1-6 TRBV19 few TGTGCCAGTAGTATGGTAGAGAGAGCTAATTCACCCCTCCACTTT CASSMVERANSPLHF
TRBD2 TRBJ2-1 TRBV7-3 few TGTGCCAGCAGCCCCGGGGGGGCTCGGGAGCAGTTCTTC CASSPGGAREQFF
- TRBJ2-5 TRBV6-6 - TGTGCCAGCAGCCCCCGGGACTTAGAGACCCAGTACTTC CASSPRDLETQYF
TRBD2 TRBJ2-7 TRBV6-5 - TGTGCCAGCAGTTACGGGACTAGATTCTACGAGCAGTACTTC CASSYGTRFYEQYF
TRBD1 TRBJ1-2 TRBV7-9 - TGTGCCAGCAGTCTTCGACAGGGGGCTGGGGATGGCTACACCTTC CASSLRQGAGDGYTF
TRBD2 TRBJ2-3 TRBV2 few TGTGCCAGCAGTGGGGGTCCGGGGGGGCCGACAGATACGCAGTATTTT CASSGGPGGPTDTQYF
TRBD2 TRBJ2-1 TRBV28 - TGTGCCAGCAGTTCACTAGCGGGAGGGTACAATGAGCAGTTCTTC CASSSLAGGYNEQFF
- TRBJ1-2 TRBV7-8 - TGTGCCAGCAGCTTAGCTTACCGGGACTATGGCTACACCTTC CASSLAYRDYGYTF
- TRBJ1-1 TRBV14 - TGTGCCAGCAGCCAGTACAGGAACACTGAAGCTTTCTTT CASSQYRNTEAFF
TRBD2 TRBJ2-3 TRBV18 - TGTGCCAGCTCACCAATAGGCGGGGGGAGCACAGATACGCAGTATTTT CASSPIGGGSTDTQYF
TRBD1 TRBJ1-4 TRBV27 - TGTGCCAGCAGTTCCGGACAGGTTAATGAAAAACTGTTTTTT CASSSGQVNEKLFF
TRBD2 TRBJ2-2 TRBV19 - TGTGCCAGTACCCAAGTAGCGGGAGGAACCGGGGAGCTGTTTTTT CASTQVAGGTGELFF
TRBD2 TRBJ2-3 TRBV5-4 - TGTGCCAGCAGCTTATTAGCGGGGGTCACAGATACGCAGTATTTT CASSLLAGVTDTQYF
- TRBJ2-1 TRBV5-1 few TGCGCCAGCAGCTTAGGACTAGGGGGTGAGCAGTTCTTC CASSLGLGGEQFF
- TRBJ2-7 TRBV28 - TGTGCCAGCAGGCCTTCAGGGGTTGTCGAGCAGTACTTC CASRPSGVVEQYF
TRBD1 TRBJ1-4 TRBV5-1 - TGCGCCAGCAGCCCGACAGGGATAAATGAAAAACTGTTTTTT CASSPTGINEKLFF
- TRBJ1-1 TRBV4-2 - TGTGCCAGCAGCCAAGATCTGGCCCTCGGGGGCACTGAAGCTTTCTTT CASSQDLALGGTEAFF
- TRBJ1-4 TRBV6-5 - TGTGCCAGCAGTTACTCGACGAGAGGAGGTGAAAAACTGTTTTTT CASSYSTRGGEKLFF
- TRBJ2-7 TRBV7-9 - TGTGCCAGCAGCTACAGGGACGAGCAGTACTTC CASSYRDEQYF
- TRBJ2-1 TRBV28 many TGTGCCAGCAGTTTACTTCGCAATGAGCAGTTCTTC CASSLLRNEQFF
- TRBJ2-3 TRBV9 - TGTGCCAGCAGCGGAGGCACCTTGGCTAGCACAGATACGCAGTATTTT CASSGGTLASTDTQYF
TRBD2 TRBJ2-1 TRBV19 - TGTGCCAGTAGTATAGGTAGCGGGGGGACACGCTCCTACAATGAGCAGTTCTTC CASSIGSGGTRSYNEQFF
- TRBJ2-3 TRBV9 - TGTGCCAGCAGCCCTCAGACTGGCACAGATACGCAGTATTTT CASSPQTGTDTQYF
- TRBJ1-2 TRBV18 few TGTGCCAGCTCACCACCAAAGGGTGTGGGAGAATATGGCTACACCTTC CASSPPKGVGEYGYTF
- TRBJ1-1 TRBV29-1 - TGCAGCGGCGGGACGGTGAGGACTGAAGCTTTCTTT CSGGTVRTEAFF
TRBD1 TRBJ2-3 TRBV10-3 - TGTGCCACCAAACAGGGGGCCAGCACAGATACGCAGTATTTT CATKQGASTDTQYF
- TRBJ2-3 TRBV7-3 - TGTGCCAGCAGCCTCCCCCCGGATACGCAGTATTTT CASSLPPDTQYF